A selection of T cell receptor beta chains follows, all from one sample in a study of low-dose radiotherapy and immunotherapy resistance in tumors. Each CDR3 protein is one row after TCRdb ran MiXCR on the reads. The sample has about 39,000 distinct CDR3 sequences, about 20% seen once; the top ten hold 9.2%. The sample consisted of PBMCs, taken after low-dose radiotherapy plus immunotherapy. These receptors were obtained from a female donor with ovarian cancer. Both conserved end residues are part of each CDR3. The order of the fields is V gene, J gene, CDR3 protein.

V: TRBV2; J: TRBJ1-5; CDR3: CASSGRQNQPQHF
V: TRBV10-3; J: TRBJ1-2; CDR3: CAISDPVGGRGYTF
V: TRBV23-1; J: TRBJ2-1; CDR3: CASWWDSPYNEQFF
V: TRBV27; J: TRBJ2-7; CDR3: CASSSPGRLYEQYF
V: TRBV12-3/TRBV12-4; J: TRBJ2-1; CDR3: CASSTGVVQFF
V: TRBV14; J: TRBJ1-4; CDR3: CASSLRGEKLFF
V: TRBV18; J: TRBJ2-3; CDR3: CASSPSGAPWYF
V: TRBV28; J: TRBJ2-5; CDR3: CASSPSLQDRGRNLYF
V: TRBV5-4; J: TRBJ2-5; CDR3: CASSHGGGRSGETQYF
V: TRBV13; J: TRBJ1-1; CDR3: CASSEVMNTEAFF
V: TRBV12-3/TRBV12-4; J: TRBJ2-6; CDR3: CASSSPVDSGANVLTF